The 8 T cell receptor beta chains below were found in one sample sequenced in a study of cytomegalovirus exposure and HLA in healthy donors (TCRdb year 2017). Libraries were constructed by the immunoSEQ multiplex PCR assay. A mixture of 60 forward primers for TCR Vbeta segments and 13 reverse primers for TCR Jbeta segments was used in the multiplex PCR. TCRdb obtained this table from immuneACCESS and retained in-frame rearrangements with V and J assigned. These tables miss some clones; where compared with another copy, unresolved V genes account for less than half of the shortfall, and the remainder is unexplained. The sample table records 90,000 to 120,000 clones; roughly three quarters of these occur just once. The top ten constitute 4% of the sample. The specimen was PBMCs. The receptors stem from a woman aged 45-65 years in good health and CMV-seropositive.

The chain uses TRBV9 and TRBJ1-2; 8 nucleotides align to TRBD1. Germline-derived CDR1 and CDR2 are SGDLS and YYNGEE. J gave up 8 bases and V 4 bases, and 4 bases lay outside the gene matches. CDR3 length: 12 residues. CDR3 sequence reads: CASSFDRGGYTF. Here the CDR3 DNA reads TGTGCCAGCAGCTTCGACAGGGGCGGCTACACCTTC.

This chain joins TRBV9 and TRBJ1-5; D unresolved. Looked up from germline, CDR1 is SGDLS and CDR2 is YYNGEE. Trimming removed 4 bases from V and 6 bases from J, with 20 bases in between. The CDR3 sequence is 16 residues long. The CDR3 here is CASSPLPDQTGQPQHF. The CDR3 DNA is TGTGCCAGCAGCCCTTTGCCAGACCAGACGGGTCAGCCCCAGCATTTT.

The gene calls are TRBV7-2 and TRBJ1-2; TRBD1 might be the D (6 bases). Germline lookup yields CDR1 SGHTA and CDR2 FQGNSA. V lost 5 bases and J 3 bases, leaving 16 bases between the germline ends. There are 15 residues in the CDR3. CDR3 bases: TGTGCCAGCAGCACGAGTCGGGGGGCCCACTATGGCTACACCTTC. Its translation is CASSTSRGAHYGYTF.

The chain uses TRBV4-1 and TRBJ2-2, with D possibly TRBD2 on 5 matching bases. The CDR3 has 15 residues. CDR1 and CDR2 (germline): MGHRA, YSYEKL. The ends were cut back, 0 bases at V and 5 bases at J, with 10 bases in the middle. The CDR3 loop is CASSQEGERTGELFF. As DNA, the CDR3 is TGCGCCAGCAGCCAAGAAGGTGAGCGGACCGGGGAGCTGTTTTTT.

This clone was recorded a few times. The rearrangement links TRBV14 to TRBJ2-5, with TRBD2 matching over 10 bases. V lost 6 bases and J lost 4; bases outside the gene matches: 8. Germline lookup yields CDR1 SGHDN and CDR2 FVKESK. This CDR3 spans 15 amino acids. The CDR3 DNA reads TGTGCCAGCAGTGAAAGGCTAGCGGGAGTAGAGACCCAGTACTTC. Protein product: CASSERLAGVETQYF.

The chain joins TRBV27 to TRBJ2-1, with a possible D match to TRBD2 (5 bases). V lost 6 bases to trimming and J lost 2 bases, with 11 bases between them. The CDR3 is 14 amino acids. Germline V gene sequence: CDR1 MNHEY, CDR2 SMNVEV (reference sequence). The CDR3 loop is CASRREFAYNEQFF. As DNA, the CDR3 is TGTGCCAGCAGAAGGGAGTTCGCCTACAATGAGCAGTTCTTC.

V is TRBV15 and J is TRBJ1-5; 7 positions agree with TRBD1. The germline V gene encodes CDR1 LNHNV and CDR2 YYDKDF (reference sequence). V was pared by 6 bases and J by 3 bases, with 2 bases of the junction left unmatched. The CDR3 spans 13 residues. The CDR3 nucleotides read TGTGCCACCAGACAGGGGTACAATCAGCCCCAGCATTTT. This gives the protein CATRQGYNQPQHF.

The chain is built from TRBV6-1 and TRBJ1-5; no definite D call. The V and J ends lost 5 bases and 0 bases respectively, with 11 bases between them. CDR1 is MNHNS and CDR2 is SASEGT in the germline V gene. The CDR3 length is 15 residues. The CDR3 nucleotides are TGTGCCAGCAGTAAAATACACATTAGCAATCAGCCCCAGCATTTT. Amino acid sequence: CASSKIHISNQPQHF.